The next 6 T cell receptor beta chains were all read from a single sample in a study of T cell responses to AZD1222 COVID-19 vaccine. The table came from immunoSEQ multiplex PCR; TCRdb's copy has only in-frame clones and leaves some out. Of about 120,000 clones in the sample, about 90% were seen once. The sequenced sample was peripheral blood, obtained on day 0 of AZD1222 vaccination. The source of these receptors is an adult in good health.

This chain connects TRBV6-5 to TRBJ1-3, with D possibly being TRBD1 (6 bases). V was pared by 5 bases and J by 4 bases, with 15 bases between. The CDR3 sequence is 15 residues long. Per germline, CDR1 MNHEY and CDR2 SVGAGI. The CDR3 region is CASSPTGQRGNTIYF. As DNA, the CDR3 is TGTGCCAGCAGTCCTACAGGGCAAAGGGGAAACACCATATATTTT.

The V call is TRBV18, the J call TRBJ1-1, with 9 bases fitting TRBD1. The CDR3 sequence is 14 residues long. After removal of 4 bases from V and 5 bases from J, the junction contained 5 bases not matched to a gene. From germline, CDR1 is KGHSH and CDR2 LQKENI. CDR3 region: CASSLPGQGTEAFF. The CDR3 nucleotides are TGTGCCAGCTCACTTCCGGGACAGGGTACTGAAGCTTTCTTT. Full variable domain (outside the CDR3, taken from reference TRBV18 and TRBJ1-1): NAGVMQNPRHLVRRRGQEARLRCSPMKGHSHVYWYRQLPEEGLKFMVYLQKENIIDESGMPKERFSAEFPKEGPSILRIQQVVRGDSAAYFCASSLPGQGTEAFFGQGTRLTVV.

The chain carries TRBV6-5 and TRBJ2-7, with D possibly being TRBD1 (5 bases). V lost 0 bases, J lost 3 bases, and 12 bases lay in between. Germline assignment: CDR1 MNHEY and CDR2 SVGAGI. This CDR3 has 15 residues. The CDR3 reads CASSYSATGLYEQYF. For the CDR3, the DNA is TGTGCCAGCAGTTACTCTGCCACAGGCCTCTACGAGCAGTACTTC.

The rearrangement uses TRBV5-1 and TRBJ2-2; tentatively, D is TRBD1 (5 bases). Germline V gives CDR1 SGHRS, CDR2 YFSETQ. Between the trimmed V and J ends, which lost 4 bases and 1 base, there was a span of 8 bases. The CDR3 length is 14 residues. This chain's CDR3 is CASSPTGNTGELFF. CDR3 nucleotide sequence: TGCGCCAGCAGCCCAACAGGGAACACCGGGGAGCTGTTTTTT.

This chain's CDR3 is CASSRDGANYGYTF. The CDR3 region has the DNA TGTGCCAGCAGCCGGGACGGAGCTAACTATGGCTACACCTTC. The V and J genes are TRBV2 and TRBJ1-2; maybe TRBD1 (5 bases). The germline V and J ends were trimmed by 6 bases and 0 bases, with 11 bases remaining between them. This CDR3 comprises 14 residues. Germline CDR1 SNHLY, CDR2 FYNNEI.

This rearrangement joins TRBV30 to TRBJ2-3, with 7 positions matching TRBD1. From germline, CDR1 is GTSNPN and CDR2 SVGIG (reference sequence). This CDR3 contains 14 residues. V gave up 5 bases and J gave up 2 bases; unmatched junction bases: 7. The CDR3 sequence: CAWVDRAITDTQYF. The CDR3 DNA is TGTGCCTGGGTAGACAGGGCTATCACAGATACGCAGTATTTT.